The 25 T cell receptor beta chains presented below share a single source sample, sequenced in a study of blood T cells in healthy people across ages. A second PCR of roughly 7 to 11 cycles used a sample-barcoded 5' primer and a J-beta primer mix. From the 5' RACE reads, TCRdb called clonotypes with MiXCR, one entry per CDR3 protein. The profile shows 1.5 million to 2 million distinct CDR3 sequences, about 28% of them singletons. The sample comprised blood. The origin of the receptors is a woman younger than 45 in good health.

The genes are TRBV20-1 and TRBJ1-4; a weak D match, TRBD1 (5 bases). Trimming cost V 3 bases and J 8 bases, with 16 bases left between them. The germline V gene encodes CDR1 DFQATT and CDR2 SNEGSKA (reference sequence). CDR3 length: 14 residues. The CDR3 here is CSASRQGGEEKLFF. CDR3 in DNA: TGCAGTGCTAGTCGGCAGGGTGGGGAGGAAAAACTGTTTTTT.

This clonotype has more than one count but fewer than ten. The rearrangement uses TRBV28 and TRBJ1-2, with 7 bases matching TRBD1. This CDR3 has 17 amino acids. CDR1 is MDHEN, CDR2 SYDVKM, per germline. Trimming at V came to 3 bases and at J to 5 bases, leaving 15 bases not matched to a gene. CDR3 in amino acids: CASSLVGDRDDRYGYTF. The CDR3 region has the DNA TGTGCCAGCAGTTTGGTTGGGGACAGAGACGATCGGTATGGCTACACCTTC.

This clonotype has a count of ten or more. The V call is TRBV6-5, the J call TRBJ1-4, with no clear D. Germline V gene lookup returns CDR1 MNHEY and CDR2 SVGAGI. CDR3 size: 12 residues. V lost 5 bases and J lost 8, with 9 bases in between. This CDR3 is CASSDGQEKLFF. DNA of the CDR3: TGTGCCAGCAGTGACGGCCAGGAAAAACTGTTTTTT.

This clonotype came up a few times. This chain connects TRBV5-1 to TRBJ2-4; D is unresolved. The J call is in doubt because the DNA end fits TRBJ2-5 better. The CDR3 consists of 14 residues. Germline CDR1 SGHRS, CDR2 YFSETQ. The CDR3 DNA is TGCGCCAGCAGCTTGCGCAGTCACCAAGAGACCCAGTACTTC. Its translation is CASSLRSHQETQYF.

The rearrangement links TRBV14 to TRBJ2-4; D is possibly TRBD1 (5 bases). V lost 0 bases and J 11 bases, leaving 11 bases between the germline ends. The CDR3 is 13 residues long. The germline V gene has CDR1 SGHDN and CDR2 FVKESK. CDR3 region: CASSQDVTGLQYF. Here the CDR3 DNA reads TGTGCCAGCAGCCAAGATGTAACAGGACTTCAGTACTTC.

Turning to this clonotype: Because the CDR3 is missing its conserved closing phenylalanine or tryptophan, this is likely a read error. This chain links TRBV10-3 with TRBJ2-1; tentative D call: TRBD1 (5 bases). V was clipped by 6 bases and J by 3 bases, with 9 bases between them. CDR3 length: 13 amino acids. The germline V gene has CDR1 ENHRY and CDR2 SYGVKD. This CDR3 reads CAISDSFYNEQFL. Written as DNA, the CDR3 is TGTGCCATCAGCGACAGTTTCTACAATGAGCAGTTCTTG.

This chain connects TRBV20-1 to TRBJ2-5, with TRBD2 matching over 9 bases. Looked up from germline, CDR1 is DFQATT and CDR2 is SNEGSKA (reference sequence). The ends lost 4 bases at V and 2 bases at J; junction bases unmatched: 11. CDR3 size: 16 residues. The DNA for the CDR3 is TGCAGTGCTACTCCCCCAGCGGGGGGCCCGCAAGAGACCCAGTACTTC. Translated, it gives CSATPPAGGPQETQYF.

This rearrangement joins TRBV20-1 to TRBJ1-1; no definite D call. Trimming took 3 bases from V and 4 from J, leaving 3 bases between them. Per germline, CDR1 DFQATT and CDR2 SNEGSKA (reference sequence). CDR3 length: 10 residues. The CDR3 DNA reads TGCAGTGCTAGCTTCACTGAAGCTTTCTTT. Translating it yields CSASFTEAFF.

This chain uses TRBV7-2 with TRBJ1-4; no clear D gene. Per the germline V gene, CDR1 is SGHTA and CDR2 is FQGNSA. The ends were cut back, 0 bases at V and 4 bases at J, with 9 bases in the middle. There are 15 residues in the CDR3. This chain's CDR3 is CASSLAPGRNEKLFF. Written as DNA, the CDR3 is TGTGCCAGCAGCTTAGCCCCCGGCCGTAATGAAAAACTGTTTTTT. Full variable domain (rest looked up from reference TRBV7-2 and TRBJ1-4): GAGVSQSPSNKVTEKGKDVELRCDPISGHTALYWYRQSLGQGLEFLIYFQGNSAPDKSGLPSDRFSAERTGGSVSTLTIQRTQQEDSAVYLCASSLAPGRNEKLFFGSGTQLSVL.

This clonotype appeared a few times. The V and J genes are TRBV12-3 or TRBV12-4 and TRBJ1-1; 7 bases line up with TRBD1. J gave up 1 base and V 4 bases, and 6 bases lay outside the gene matches. The CDR3 is 15 amino acids. The CDR3 spells CASSYWGTENTEAFF. DNA for the CDR3: TGTGCCAGCAGTTATTGGGGGACAGAGAACACTGAAGCTTTCTTT.

This clonotype was seen repeatedly, ten times or more. The V gene is TRBV7-9, the J gene TRBJ2-7; D is unresolved. Trimming cost V 5 bases and J 3 bases, with 8 bases left between them. Germline assignment: CDR1 SEHNR and CDR2 FQNEAQ (reference sequence). This CDR3 region has 12 residues. The CDR3: CASSETIYEQYF. Here the CDR3 DNA reads TGTGCCAGCAGCGAAACCATCTACGAGCAGTACTTC. Full variable domain (remainder filled in from reference TRBV7-9 and TRBJ2-7): DTGVSQNPRHKITKRGQNVTFRCDPISEHNRLYWYRQTLGQGPEFLTYFQNEAQLEKSRLLSDRFSAERPKGSFSTLEIQRTEQGDSAMYLCASSETIYEQYFGPGTRLTVT.

This chain links TRBV3-1 with TRBJ2-6; D ambiguous. Germline-derived CDR1 and CDR2 are LGHDT and YNNKEL (reference sequence). The V end lost 2 bases, the J end lost 1 base, and 12 bases lay between the germline ends. This CDR3 is 17 amino acids long. The CDR3 DNA reads as TGTGCCAGCAGCCAATTCGGACGGCGGTCTGGGGCCAACGTCCTGACTTTC. This gives the protein CASSQFGRRSGANVLTF. The full variable domain, rest sourced from reference TRBV3-1 and TRBJ2-6, is DTAVSQTPKYLVTQMGNDKSIKCEQNLGHDTMYWYKQDSKKFLKIMFSYNNKELIINETVPNRFSPKSPDKAHLNLHINSLELGDSAVYFCASSQFGRRSGANVLTFGAGSRLTVL.

This clonotype has ten or more counts. This chain joins TRBV20-1 and TRBJ2-7, with TRBD2 matching 9 bases. The CDR3 runs 15 residues. Germline lookup yields CDR1 DFQATT and CDR2 SNEGSKA (reference sequence). J gave up 1 base and V 4 bases, and 8 bases lay outside the gene matches. CDR3 amino acids: CSATGAGGLSYEQYF. The CDR3 DNA sequence: TGCAGTGCTACCGGAGCGGGAGGCCTGTCCTACGAGCAGTACTTC.

The CDR3 DNA reads TGTGCCAGCAGTCGTGGACAGGCGCAGAACAATCAGCCCCAGCATTTT. Its translation is CASSRGQAQNNQPQHF. The V and J genes are TRBV3-1 and TRBJ1-5; 7 bases fit TRBD1. There are 16 residues in the CDR3. Germline values: CDR1 LGHDT, CDR2 YNNKEL (reference sequence). V shed 6 bases and J 3 bases; nucleotides not matched to a gene: 11. The full variable domain, its missing parts supplied by reference TRBV3-1 and TRBJ1-5, is DTAVSQTPKYLVTQMGNDKSIKCEQNLGHDTMYWYKQDSKKFLKIMFSYNNKELIINETVPNRFSPKSPDKAHLNLHINSLELGDSAVYFCASSRGQAQNNQPQHFGDGTRLSIL.

V gene TRBV29-1 combines with J gene TRBJ1-1, with unresolved D. Trimming removed 5 bases from V and 1 base from J, with 23 bases in between. From germline, CDR1 is SQVTM and CDR2 ANQGSEA. The CDR3 loop spans 17 amino acids. The DNA for the CDR3 is TGCAGCGTTTTTGATCTACAAGGGATCCGGCCGAACACTGAAGCTTTCTTT. Its protein is CSVFDLQGIRPNTEAFF.

This clonotype showed up just a few times. The V call is TRBV11-2, the J call TRBJ2-5; no clear D. The CDR3 sequence is 16 residues long. Germline V gene lookup returns CDR1 SGHAT and CDR2 FQNNGV. Trimming removed 0 bases at V and 5 bases at J, with 16 bases between. As DNA, the CDR3 is TGTGCCAGCAGCTTAGATCCTGGCCGGTCTGGGGAGACCCAGTACTTC. Translation: CASSLDPGRSGETQYF.

V usage is TRBV18 and J usage is TRBJ1-5; D gene ambiguous. The CDR3 extends over 15 amino acids. The germline V gene has CDR1 KGHSH and CDR2 LQKENI. The V gene lost 3 bases and the J gene lost 8 bases, with 17 bases spanning the gap. The CDR3 DNA is TGTGCCAGCTCACCGGGAGAAGGAGGTGGGGAGCCCCAGCATTTT. As protein: CASSPGEGGGEPQHF. Together with reference TRBV18 and TRBJ1-5, the CDR3 gives the full variable domain: NAGVMQNPRHLVRRRGQEARLRCSPMKGHSHVYWYRQLPEEGLKFMVYLQKENIIDESGMPKERFSAEFPKEGPSILRIQQVVRGDSAAYFCASSPGEGGGEPQHFGDGTRLSIL.

This clonotype was found many times. This chain uses TRBV5-5 with TRBJ2-7; 10 bases map to TRBD1. This CDR3 has 14 residues. The germline gives CDR1 SGHKS, CDR2 YYEKEE (reference sequence). The V and J ends lost 3 bases and 5 bases, in that order; junction bases with no gene match: 5. CDR3 amino acids: CASSSGTGVDEQYF. The CDR3 nucleotides read TGTGCCAGCAGCTCCGGGACAGGGGTTGACGAGCAGTACTTC.

With respect to this clonotype: Germline and junction disagree at one end, which may indicate a read error. The rearrangement joins TRBV14 to TRBJ2-1, with 10 nucleotides matching TRBD2. Germline CDR1 reads SGHDN; CDR2 reads FVKESK. The CDR3 sequence is 14 residues long. The CDR3 nucleotides are TGTGCCAGCTGCCAATGGAGCGGGAGGGCTGAGCAGTTCTTC. Protein product: CASCQWSGRAEQFF.

The chain links TRBV19 to TRBJ1-5; no clear D. V lost 8 bases and J 3 bases, leaving 20 bases between the germline ends. CDR3 length equals 16 residues. CDR1 is LNHDA and CDR2 is SQIVND in the germline V gene (reference sequence). DNA of the CDR3: TGTGCCAGTGCCGCTGGGTCAATCCGATTCAATCAGCCCCAGCATTTT. Translating gives CASAAGSIRFNQPQHF.

A few counts support this clonotype. This chain connects TRBV6-1 to TRBJ2-1; D may be TRBD1 (5 bases). CDR1 and CDR2 from the germline V gene are MNHNS and SASEGT. This CDR3 is built from 15 residues. The V end was cut by 6 bases, the J end by 0 bases, with 12 bases between. Here the CDR3 reads CASRAQGSSYNEQFF. CDR3 DNA: TGTGCCAGCAGGGCTCAGGGAAGCTCCTACAATGAGCAGTTCTTC.

A word on this clonotype: A much larger clone is a single base away; this may be a read error. This chain links TRBV7-9 with TRBJ2-1; D is undetermined. Germline loops: CDR1 SEHNR, CDR2 FQNEAQ (reference sequence). Trimming took off 7 bases at V and 1 base at J, with 11 bases between the two ends. CDR3 length: 14 residues. Here the CDR3 DNA reads TGTGCCAGCAACTGGGATGGGTCCTACAATGAGCAGTTCTTC. This codes for CASNWDGSYNEQFF.

This clonotype was counted ten times or more. This chain links TRBV20-1 with TRBJ2-7, with 9 bases identical to TRBD2. The CDR3 loop spans 19 amino acids. Per the germline V gene, CDR1 is DFQATT and CDR2 is SNEGSKA (reference sequence). V lost 0 bases, J lost 3 bases, and 18 bases stayed unmatched. The CDR3 DNA is TGCAGTGCTAGAGACTACTTGACTAGCGGATGGAACCAGAGCTACGAGCAGTACTTC. This gives the protein CSARDYLTSGWNQSYEQYF.

This chain joins TRBV10-3 and TRBJ2-2; D not resolved. The germline V gene encodes CDR1 ENHRY and CDR2 SYGVKD. The CDR3 spans 14 residues. Trimming cost V 2 bases and J 5 bases, with 9 bases left between them. The CDR3 is CAISEDIGTGELFF. The CDR3 nucleotides read TGTGCCATCAGTGAGGACATAGGGACCGGGGAGCTGTTTTTT.

The V gene is TRBV11-2, the J gene TRBJ2-1; 8 bases align to TRBD2. V lost 6 bases and J lost 8; bases outside the gene matches: 12. The CDR3 extends over 15 amino acids. The germline V gene has CDR1 SGHAT and CDR2 FQNNGV. In DNA, the CDR3 is TGTGCCAGCAGAGGAGGGGGGACTAGAAGTGATGAGCAGTTCTTC. It codes for CASRGGGTRSDEQFF.